This T cell receptor (beta chain) was retrieved from a study of OX40 agonist ivuxolimab in advanced cancers. Study in general: Those enrolled were 82.7% male, with a mean age of about 66 years and ages from 23 to 79.

The data were produced by immunoSEQ multiplex PCR, yet TCRdb's version contains in-frame clones alone and is incomplete. The table shows about 25,000 clones, with approximately 90% occurring only once. The germline gives CDR1 SGHNT, CDR2 YYREEE (reference sequence). CDR3 length: 15 residues. As for this clone: One junction end disagrees with the germline gene, perhaps due to a read error.

The gene calls are TRBV5-4 and TRBJ1-6; TRBD1 aligns across 11 bases. The sequencing used CD4+ or CD8+ T cells sorted from blood, collected in a trial of the OX40 agonist ivuxolimab. The sequence was collected from an adult with an advanced solid tumor such as melanoma, head and neck, liver or kidney cancer. DNA of the CDR3: TGTGCCAGCACCCCCGGGACAGGGGGTAATTTACCCCTCCACTTT. This sequence encodes CASTPGTGGNLPLHF.